The 31 T cell receptor beta chains below come from one sample, sequenced in a study of human T cells and chemical hapten exposure. Using its own MiXCR run on the RACE reads, TCRdb lists one record per CDR3 protein. The sample lists roughly 250,000 distinct CDR3 sequences, approximately 8.4% seen once, with 2% to 3% in the top ten. The time point: pre-sensitization, week 0. As for treatment: therapeutic diphenylcyclopropenone sensitization with weekly scalp DPC. The material was whole blood, obtained in connection with sensitization to the hapten diphenylcyclopropenone (DPC). These receptors originate from a woman between 40 and 50 years old with alopecia areata. Some clones in this sample may be carry-over from other donors' samples.

In its sample, this clonotype is medium-sized. The chain is built from TRBV4-3 and TRBJ2-6, with 9 positions matching TRBD1. The germline V gene encodes CDR1 LGHNA and CDR2 YSLEER. V was pared by 3 bases and J by 9 bases, with 9 bases of the junction left unmatched. The CDR3 runs 16 residues. In nucleotides, the CDR3 is TGCGCCAGCAGCCAGCTTACGGGACAGGGTCTCAACGTCCTGACTTTC. It encodes CASSQLTGQGLNVLTF.

This clonotype was observed a handful of times. CDR3 DNA: TGTGCCAGCAGCCGTACTAGCGGCGGTAGCACAGATACGCAGTATTTT. Its translation: CASSRTSGGSTDTQYF. The V gene is TRBV12-3 or TRBV12-4, the J gene TRBJ2-3; TRBD2 aligns across 8 bases. The CDR3 runs to 16 residues. V gave up 6 bases and J gave up 0 bases; unmatched junction bases: 8.

In this sample, this clonotype turned up a few times. This sequence joins TRBV7-2 and TRBJ1-6, with D maybe TRBD1 (6 bases). Looked up from germline, CDR1 is SGHTA and CDR2 is FQGNSA. Trimming shortened V by 5 bases and J by 7 bases, and 12 bases separated the two germline ends. The CDR3 contains 14 residues. The CDR3 reads CASSATGRNSPLHF. Here the CDR3 DNA reads TGTGCCAGCAGCGCTACAGGGCGCAATTCACCCCTCCACTTT.

The chain links TRBV6-5 to TRBJ2-1, with TRBD2 identical over 9 bases. The CDR3 loop spans 16 amino acids. Germline values: CDR1 MNHEY, CDR2 SVGAGI. Germline trimming cut 5 bases from V and 2 bases from J; bases unmatched to any gene: 7. This CDR3 is CASSTTTSGTYNEQFF. CDR3 sequence (DNA): TGTGCCAGCAGTACGACGACTAGCGGTACCTACAATGAGCAGTTCTTC.

With respect to this clonotype: Since no conserved phenylalanine or tryptophan closes the CDR3, a read error is the likely cause. The chain couples TRBV6-2 or TRBV6-3 to TRBJ2-1, with D tentatively TRBD2 (5 bases). V shed 8 bases and J shed 2 bases, with 7 bases lying between them. CDR1 and CDR2 (germline): MNHEY, SVGEGT. The CDR3 spans 12 residues. This chain's CDR3 is CASGSTYNEQFY. The CDR3 DNA is TGTGCCAGCGGGAGCACCTACAATGAGCAGTTCTAC.

The J gene is TRBJ1-1, the V gene TRBV29-1, with 8 bases that match TRBD1. Unmatched junction bases numbered 6, after V lost 7 bases and J lost 5 bases. The germline V gene has CDR1 SQVTM and CDR2 ANQGSEA. The CDR3 contains 12 residues. CDR3 region: CSGTGFKTEAFF. The CDR3 bases are TGCAGCGGGACAGGGTTTAAAACTGAAGCTTTCTTT.

A few counts support this clonotype. J is TRBJ2-7 and V is TRBV21-1; the table's TRBD2 call for D was not verified on the DNA. TRBV21-1 is a known pseudogene. The CDR3 spans 16 residues. The DNA for the CDR3 is TGTGCCAGCAGCAAAGAGGGCTGGGTCAACTCCTACGAGCAGTACTTC. This translates into CASSKEGWVNSYEQYF.

In this sample, this clonotype turned up many times. The chain carries TRBV4-1 and TRBJ2-3, with 10 positions matching TRBD1. The CDR3 sequence is 16 residues long. The germline CDR1 and CDR2 sequences are MGHRA and YSYEKL. V lost 5 bases and J lost 9; bases outside the gene matches: 14. CDR3 in amino acids: CASSESGQGPWETQYF. DNA of the CDR3: TGCGCCAGCAGCGAGTCGGGACAGGGGCCCTGGGAGACGCAGTATTTT.

This clonotype was detected a few times. The chain is built from TRBV19 and TRBJ2-3; unclear D gene. The V end lost 0 bases, the J end lost 4 bases, and 5 bases lay between the germline ends. The CDR3 runs to 13 residues. Germline CDR1 and CDR2: LNHDA and SQIVND (reference sequence). CDR3 sequence (DNA): TGTGCCAGTAGTATAGACCGTGCAGATACGCAGTATTTT. Protein: CASSIDRADTQYF.

The chain is built from TRBV29-1 and TRBJ2-7; 12 positions match TRBD2. This CDR3 is built from 13 residues. Germline V gene sequence: CDR1 SQVTM, CDR2 ANQGSEA. V lost 7 bases and J lost 3; bases outside the gene matches: 4. The CDR3 bases are TGCAGCGCTTGGACTAGCGGGAACTACGAGCAGTACTTC. Protein: CSAWTSGNYEQYF.

This clonotype has more than one count but fewer than ten. V and J are TRBV20-1 and TRBJ2-4, with a tentative D call TRBD1 (6 bases). The V end lost 5 bases, the J end lost 0 bases, and 8 bases lay between the germline ends. Germline V gene lookup returns CDR1 DFQATT and CDR2 SNEGSKA (reference sequence). The CDR3 spans 13 residues. CDR3 coding DNA: TGCAGTGCTGAGGGGGTAGCCAAAAACATTCAGTACTTC. Protein sequence: CSAEGVAKNIQYF.

This clonotype has just a few counts. The gene calls are TRBV5-1 and TRBJ2-4, with D unresolved. Trimming shortened V by 0 bases and J by 8 bases, and 9 bases separated the two germline ends. The CDR3 is 13 amino acids. Per the germline V gene, CDR1 is SGHRS and CDR2 is YFSETQ. CDR3 coding DNA: TGCGCCAGCAGCTTGGAGTCCCCGGACATTCAGTACTTC. Protein product: CASSLESPDIQYF.

This clonotype was seen only a few times. The chain uses TRBV28 and TRBJ1-5; D not resolved. V was cut by 11 bases and J by 6 bases, with 11 bases left in between. Per the germline V gene, CDR1 is MDHEN and CDR2 is SYDVKM. The CDR3 has 11 residues. CDR3 amino acids: CAGGQVQPQHF. Here the CDR3 DNA reads TGTGCCGGAGGGCAGGTTCAGCCCCAGCATTTT.

This clonotype was seen repeatedly, ten times or more. This rearrangement joins TRBV7-9 to TRBJ1-1, with D unresolved. V lost 1 base, J lost 4 bases, and 10 bases lay in between. CDR3 length equals 14 residues. CDR1 and CDR2 from the germline V gene are SEHNR and FQNEAQ (reference sequence). CDR3 in DNA: TGTGCCAGCAGCTTAGGGACCCTGAGCACTGAAGCTTTCTTT. The encoded protein is CASSLGTLSTEAFF.

This clonotype was seen at least ten times. This sequence joins TRBV7-3 and TRBJ1-1; D unclear. This CDR3 has 13 amino acids. Trimming left V 2 bases short and J 2 bases short, with 6 bases between. Germline CDR1 reads SGHTA; CDR2 reads FQGTGA. CDR3 sequence (DNA): TGTGCCAGCAGCTTACAGTCAAACACTGAAGCTTTCTTT. It yields the protein CASSLQSNTEAFF.

The chain is built from TRBV28 and TRBJ2-5, with TRBD1 matching over 10 bases. Trimming removed 6 bases from V and 4 bases from J; junction bases left unmatched: 8. The CDR3 is 15 amino acids. In germline, CDR1 is MDHEN, CDR2 SYDVKM. The CDR3 DNA reads TGTGCCAGCAGCCCTACGACAGGGGGCGGAGAGACCCAGTACTTC. This codes for CASSPTTGGGETQYF.

This rearrangement joins TRBV12-3 or TRBV12-4 to TRBJ1-5; D is undetermined. V gave up 1 base and J gave up 3 bases, with 10 bases separating them. The CDR3 sequence is 15 residues long. In nucleotides, the CDR3 is TGTGCCAGCAGTTTAGTAGAAGCCCACAATCAGCCCCAGCATTTT. It specifies CASSLVEAHNQPQHF.

The chain recombines TRBV5-1 with TRBJ2-7, with D possibly TRBD2 on 5 matching bases. The V end was cut by 0 bases, the J end by 1 base, with 11 bases between. The CDR3 extends over 15 amino acids. Germline-derived CDR1 and CDR2 are SGHRS and YFSETQ. In nucleotides, the CDR3 is TGCGCCAGCAGCTTGGATAGCGCCGGGTCCTACGAGCAGTACTTC. It codes for CASSLDSAGSYEQYF.

This clonotype has a handful of counts. The V call is TRBV6-6, the J call TRBJ2-3; D is possibly TRBD1 (5 bases). Trimming stripped 7 bases from V and 15 bases from J, with 20 bases between. Germline V gene lookup returns CDR1 MNHNY and CDR2 SVGAGI (reference sequence). The CDR3 covers 12 residues. In nucleotides, the CDR3 is TGTGCCAGCACGGATAGACAGCTTAAGAGCTATTTT. It encodes CASTDRQLKSYF.

This clonotype was recorded at least ten times. This chain uses TRBV2 with TRBJ2-5; D gene unclear. The CDR3 covers 14 residues. Germline V CDR1 and CDR2: SNHLY, FYNNEI. Trimming removed 6 bases from V and 1 base from J, with 12 bases in between. CDR3 in amino acids: CASRLGATQETQYF. The CDR3 DNA reads TGTGCCAGCAGGCTAGGAGCGACCCAAGAGACCCAGTACTTC.

The rearrangement links TRBV20-1 to TRBJ2-3; D is ambiguous. The germline V gene encodes CDR1 DFQATT and CDR2 SNEGSKA (reference sequence). There are 15 residues in the CDR3. V lost 3 bases to trimming and J lost 1 base, with 14 bases between them. The CDR3 protein is CSARNAAGGTDTQYF. The CDR3 DNA follows: TGCAGTGCTAGGAACGCGGCAGGCGGCACAGATACGCAGTATTTT.

In its sample, this clonotype was seen many times. The genes are TRBV29-1 and TRBJ2-1; D perhaps matches TRBD1 (5 bases). The CDR3 consists of 11 residues. Trimming pared 6 bases from V and 4 bases from J, leaving 7 bases between. Germline CDR1 is SQVTM and CDR2 is ANQGSEA. The CDR3 region has the DNA TGCAGCGTCGGACAATACAATGAGCAGTTCTTC. Amino acid sequence: CSVGQYNEQFF.

In this sample, this clonotype turned up a few times. The V call is TRBV28, the J call TRBJ1-4; D is unresolved. This CDR3 spans 15 amino acids. With 8 bases removed from V and 0 bases from J, the gap between germline ends came to 13 bases. CDR1 and CDR2 from the germline V gene are MDHEN and SYDVKM. The CDR3 sequence is CASGSLAPTNEKLFF. CDR3 nucleotides: TGTGCCAGCGGATCTTTGGCCCCAACTAATGAAAAACTGTTTTTT.

This clonotype has more than one count but fewer than ten. The V and J genes are TRBV7-3 and TRBJ2-2, with D possibly being TRBD1 or TRBD2 (5 bases each). V lost 5 bases to trimming and J lost 4 bases, with 23 bases between them. Germline-derived CDR1 and CDR2 are SGHTA and FQGTGA. CDR3 length equals 18 residues. The CDR3 nucleotides are TGTGCCAGCAGCCCTTCTTCCACCCGGGGCCTTGCCACCGGGGAGCTGTTTTTT. It translates to CASSPSSTRGLATGELFF.

This clonotype was picked up a small number of times. The chain has TRBV5-1 and TRBJ1-1; 8 bases map to TRBD1. With V trimmed by 0 bases and J by 1 base, 5 bases remained unmatched. This CDR3 has 16 residues. Germline CDR1 reads SGHRS; CDR2 reads YFSETQ. In DNA form, the CDR3 reads TGCGCCAGCAGCTTGGATCCGGGACAGGCGAACACTGAAGCTTTCTTT. Encoded protein: CASSLDPGQANTEAFF.

The rearrangement links TRBV27 to TRBJ2-7; D ambiguous. Trimming took off 6 bases at V and 0 bases at J, with 12 bases between the two ends. This CDR3 has 14 amino acids. Germline values: CDR1 MNHEY, CDR2 SMNVEV (reference sequence). CDR3 in DNA: TGTGCCAGCAGGGCCTCGGGCTCCTCCTACGAGCAGTACTTC. Its protein is CASRASGSSYEQYF.

The chain recombines TRBV12-3 or TRBV12-4 with TRBJ1-1; possible D gene TRBD1, 6 bases. The CDR3 length is 14 residues. Trimming removed 2 bases at V and 2 bases at J, with 9 bases between. The CDR3 nucleotides are TGTGCCAGCAGTTTAAGGACAGCTAACACTGAAGCTTTCTTT. Amino acid sequence: CASSLRTANTEAFF.

This clonotype was seen many times. The rearrangement uses TRBV28 and TRBJ2-7; the D call may be TRBD1 or TRBD2 (5 bases each). Trimming cost V 2 bases and J 4 bases, with 12 bases left between them. Germline CDR1 reads MDHEN; CDR2 reads SYDVKM. The CDR3 covers 14 residues. The CDR3 sequence: CASSLGGVPYEQYF. In DNA form, the CDR3 reads TGTGCCAGCAGTTTAGGGGGAGTTCCATACGAGCAGTACTTC.

A few counts support this clonotype. The chain carries TRBV6-5 and TRBJ1-2; 7 nucleotides match TRBD1. The V gene end was trimmed by 6 bases and the J gene end by 2 bases; junction bases not matched to a gene: 12. Germline V CDR1 and CDR2: MNHEY, SVGAGI. The CDR3 length is 16 residues. The CDR3 sequence is CASSSTGTRLNYGYTF. For the CDR3, the DNA is TGTGCCAGCAGCTCGACAGGGACCCGCTTAAACTATGGCTACACCTTC.

This clonotype was detected a few times. This chain links TRBV5-1 with TRBJ2-7, with TRBD2 matching over 7 bases. The CDR3 sequence is 19 residues long. The germline gives CDR1 SGHRS, CDR2 YFSETQ. V was pared by 0 bases and J by 2 bases, with 17 bases of the junction left unmatched. The CDR3 coding sequence is TGCGCCAGCAGCTTGGAGGTGCTCTCCCGTAACCGGGGGGCCTACGAGCAGTACTTC. Protein sequence: CASSLEVLSRNRGAYEQYF.

The chain employs TRBV18 and TRBJ2-1, with TRBD2 as a possible D gene (6 bases). V was pared by 1 base and J by 4 bases, with 14 bases between. Germline assignment: CDR1 KGHSH and CDR2 LQKENI. There are 16 residues in the CDR3. The DNA of the CDR3 is TGTGCCAGCTCACCACTTTCAAGCGGGCGTTACAATGAGCAGTTCTTC. Its protein product is CASSPLSSGRYNEQFF.